Listed here are 24 T cell receptor beta chains from one sample, sequenced in a study of sequential checkpoint blockade in melanoma. Clones were sequenced by immunoSEQ multiplex PCR, and TCRdb holds only the in-frame ones, with some missing. The sample shows roughly 20,000 clones, around 75% of them seen only once. Treatment here: randomized to nivolumab then ipilimumab (arm A) or the reverse (arm B). The sample in question was CD8+ T cells sorted from blood (inferred from file names), obtained from a patient given nivolumab and ipilimumab in sequence. The receptors were sampled from a human donor with melanoma.

J is TRBJ2-7 and V is TRBV6-5; a weak D match, TRBD1 (6 bases). The V and J ends lost 0 bases and 2 bases respectively, with 11 bases between them. Per the germline V gene, CDR1 is MNHEY and CDR2 is SVGAGI. This CDR3 has 15 residues. The CDR3 DNA reads TGTGCCAGCAGTTACTCGAGGGACAAAGCCTACGAGCAGTACTTC. Residues: CASSYSRDKAYEQYF.

V usage is TRBV11-2 and J usage is TRBJ1-1, with TRBD1 matching 8 bases. Germline CDR1 reads SGHAT; CDR2 reads FQNNGV. V dropped 1 base and J dropped 1; count of bases not matched to a gene: 5. The CDR3 totals 16 residues. The CDR3 DNA is TGTGCCAGCAGCTTAGGCAGGGGGCACGCGAACACTGAAGCTTTCTTT. This translates into CASSLGRGHANTEAFF.

This chain uses TRBV7-8 with TRBJ1-5; possible D gene TRBD1, 5 bases. V shed 2 bases and J shed 7 bases, with 18 bases lying between them. The length of the CDR3 is 16 residues. The V gene's germline CDR1 is SGHVS and CDR2 FQNEAQ. CDR3 protein: CASSLSVAAGRQPQHF. For the CDR3, the DNA is TGTGCCAGCAGCTTATCCGTGGCAGCGGGACGGCAGCCCCAGCATTTT.

In this sample, this clone turned up once. The chain joins TRBV27 to TRBJ1-5, with 9 nucleotides matching TRBD1. The trim removed 5 bases at V and 4 bases at J, leaving 6 bases unmatched. Germline V gene data show CDR1 as MNHEY and CDR2 as SMNVEV (reference sequence). The CDR3 totals 15 residues. Written as DNA, the CDR3 is TGTGCCAGCAGTCCTGACAGGGGGACTAATCAGCCCCAGCATTTT. Translating it yields CASSPDRGTNQPQHF.

This clone is deemed medium-sized (0.01 to 0.1%). The chain carries TRBV7-9 and TRBJ1-1; 7 bases agree with TRBD1. Losses at the gene ends were 6 bases for V and 0 bases for J; bases not matched to a gene: 13. The CDR3 has 17 amino acids. CDR1 is SEHNR, CDR2 FQNEAQ, per germline (reference sequence). The CDR3 region has the DNA TGTGCCAGCAGGGCCGAGACAGGGAAGAGATTGAACACTGAAGCTTTCTTT. Amino acid sequence: CASRAETGKRLNTEAFF.

The sample holds one count of this clone. The rearrangement joins TRBV28 to TRBJ1-2, with 8 bases identical to TRBD1. CDR3 length: 15 amino acids. Per the germline V gene, CDR1 is MDHEN and CDR2 is SYDVKM. V dropped 4 bases and J dropped 6; count of bases not matched to a gene: 10. The CDR3 loop is CASSSLPQGDHGYTF. The CDR3 bases are TGTGCCAGCAGTTCCCTCCCACAGGGGGATCATGGCTACACCTTC.

V and J are TRBV28 and TRBJ2-2, with 11 bases identical to TRBD2. The CDR3 spans 15 residues. Per the germline V gene, CDR1 is MDHEN and CDR2 is SYDVKM. V was pared by 4 bases and J by 5 bases, with 3 bases of the junction left unmatched. The chain's CDR3 is CASSSLAGVTGELFF. CDR3 nucleotides: TGTGCCAGCAGTTCACTAGCGGGAGTAACCGGGGAGCTGTTTTTT. Together with reference TRBV28 and TRBJ2-2, the CDR3 gives the full variable domain: DVKVTQSSRYLVKRTGEKVFLECVQDMDHENMFWYRQDPGLGLRLIYFSYDVKMKEKGDIPEGYSVSREKKERFSLILESASTNQTSMYLCASSSLAGVTGELFFGEGSRLTVL.

This clone was seen more than once but under ten times. The gene calls are TRBV5-1 and TRBJ1-2; possible D gene TRBD1, 5 bases. The germline gives CDR1 SGHRS, CDR2 YFSETQ. The CDR3 contains 14 residues. V was cut by 3 bases and J by 4 bases, with 13 bases left in between. The CDR3 loop reads CASSSSGGGYGYTF. CDR3 nucleotides: TGCGCCAGCAGCTCCTCGGGGGGGGGCTATGGCTACACCTTC.

This clone was recorded once. V is TRBV5-6 and J is TRBJ1-5, with unresolved D. With 0 bases removed from V and 7 bases from J, the gap between germline ends came to 8 bases. The CDR3 has 13 residues. The germline V gene encodes CDR1 SGHDT and CDR2 YYEEEE. This CDR3 reads CASSLGAGQPQHF. CDR3 coding DNA: TGTGCCAGCAGCTTGGGAGCCGGGCAGCCCCAGCATTTT.

The CDR3 protein is CASSYSSAYEQYF. The DNA of the CDR3 is TGTGCCAGCAGTTACTCCTCAGCCTACGAGCAGTACTTC. The chain joins TRBV6-5 to TRBJ2-7; no clear D gene. CDR3 length equals 13 residues. Germline-derived CDR1 and CDR2 are MNHEY and SVGAGI. Between the trimmed V and J ends, which lost 0 bases and 2 bases, there was a span of 5 bases.

This chain connects TRBV6-1 to TRBJ2-7; no firm D call. This CDR3 spans 14 amino acids. CDR1 and CDR2 (germline): MNHNS, SASEGT. V was shortened by 3 bases and J by 3 bases, with 12 bases between the two germline ends. The CDR3 DNA follows: TGTGCCAGCAGTGACCGCCGAGATGGCTACGAGCAGTACTTC. Amino acids: CASSDRRDGYEQYF.

The rearrangement joins TRBV28 to TRBJ2-7; D may be TRBD1 (5 bases). In germline, CDR1 is MDHEN, CDR2 SYDVKM. Trimming stripped 2 bases from V and 2 bases from J, with 7 bases between. The CDR3 covers 13 residues. The DNA for the CDR3 is TGTGCCAGCAGTTTAGGACAAACCTACGAGCAGTACTTC. Its protein product is CASSLGQTYEQYF.

This clone turned up a few times. This chain uses TRBV7-9 with TRBJ2-7; the D gene is possibly TRBD2 (6 bases). This CDR3 is 14 amino acids long. Per the germline V gene, CDR1 is SEHNR and CDR2 is FQNEAQ (reference sequence). V was trimmed by 5 bases and J by 2 bases, leaving 13 bases between them. For the CDR3, the DNA is TGTGCCAGCAGCCCCGCGACTAGTACCTACGAGCAGTACTTC. Translating gives CASSPATSTYEQYF.

V usage is TRBV4-1 and J usage is TRBJ1-5; 8 bases are a match to TRBD1. J lost 4 bases, V lost 3 bases, and 8 bases had no gene match. In germline, CDR1 is MGHRA, CDR2 YSYEKL. This CDR3 comprises 16 residues. The CDR3 coding sequence is TGCGCCAGCAGCCACCTAGACAGGGGAAAGAATCAGCCCCAGCATTTT. Translated, it gives CASSHLDRGKNQPQHF.

This clone was observed a single time. V is TRBV29-1 and J is TRBJ1-3, with a weak D call TRBD1 (6 bases). Germline V gene lookup returns CDR1 SQVTM and CDR2 ANQGSEA. The length of the CDR3 is 14 residues. Trimming removed 5 bases from V and 1 base from J, with 12 bases in between. The chain's CDR3 is CSVTGGQSGNTIYF. CDR3 DNA sequence: TGCAGCGTTACGGGGGGCCAATCTGGAAACACCATATATTTT.

This clone was seen only a few times. The rearrangement uses TRBV7-9 and TRBJ2-7; D is unresolved. The CDR3 covers 12 residues. Germline CDR1 SEHNR, CDR2 FQNEAQ (reference sequence). The V gene lost 6 bases and the J gene lost 4 bases, with 10 bases spanning the gap. CDR3 amino acids: CASSDARYEQYF. The CDR3 nucleotides are TGTGCCAGCAGTGACGCCAGGTACGAGCAGTACTTC.

The J gene is TRBJ2-7, the V gene TRBV7-2; possible D gene TRBD2, 6 bases. V was pared by 5 bases and J by 4 bases, with 21 bases between. This CDR3 contains 16 residues. The germline V gene encodes CDR1 SGHTA and CDR2 FQGNSA. The CDR3 is CASSPPAGREKYEQYF. As DNA, the CDR3 is TGTGCCAGCAGCCCCCCGGCGGGTCGGGAGAAGTACGAGCAGTACTTC.

This CDR3 reads CASSLVSVPYEQYF. The DNA for the CDR3 is TGTGCCAGCAGCTTAGTTAGCGTCCCCTACGAGCAGTACTTC. The rearrangement joins TRBV7-9 to TRBJ2-7; the D gene is possibly TRBD2 (5 bases). This CDR3 is built from 14 residues. V was pared by 1 base and J by 2 bases, with 9 bases between. Germline-derived CDR1 and CDR2 are SEHNR and FQNEAQ (reference sequence).

The chain uses TRBV6-1 and TRBJ1-1; D gene unclear. This CDR3 has 12 amino acids. The germline CDR1 and CDR2 sequences are MNHNS and SASEGT. The V and J ends lost 6 bases and 3 bases respectively, with 8 bases between them. The DNA of the CDR3 is TGTGCCAGCAGCCTGAGTCACACTGAAGCTTTCTTT. Residues: CASSLSHTEAFF.

The sample holds one count of this clone. The chain links TRBV16 to TRBJ1-4; the D is unclear. Trimming stripped 0 bases from V and 1 base from J, with 6 bases between. Germline CDR1 is KGHSY and CDR2 is FQNENV. CDR3 length equals 15 residues. CDR3 protein: CASSQSHRTNEKLFF. The CDR3 DNA follows: TGTGCCAGCAGCCAATCACACAGAACTAATGAAAAACTGTTTTTT.

V usage is TRBV5-1 and J usage is TRBJ2-7, with D perhaps TRBD2 (7 bases). CDR3 size: 16 residues. CDR1 is SGHRS, CDR2 YFSETQ, per germline. Trimming removed 3 bases from V and 5 bases from J, with 21 bases in between. The CDR3 DNA is TGCGCCAGCAGCTCGTGGGGGGGCGGGTCTAAGGACGAGCAGTACTTC. Amino acids: CASSSWGGGSKDEQYF.

The chain uses TRBV19 and TRBJ1-2; D is unresolved. The germline gives CDR1 LNHDA, CDR2 SQIVND (reference sequence). This CDR3 contains 15 residues. Deletions cut 4 bases from V and 2 bases from J, with 14 bases between. The CDR3 spells CASSNEWTGNYGYTF. The CDR3 DNA reads TGTGCCAGTAGTAATGAGTGGACGGGAAACTATGGCTACACCTTC. Full variable domain (outside the CDR3, taken from reference TRBV19 and TRBJ1-2): DGGITQSPKYLFRKEGQNVTLSCEQNLNHDAMYWYRQDPGQGLRLIYYSQIVNDFQKGDIAEGYSVSREKKESFPLTVTSAQKNPTAFYLCASSNEWTGNYGYTFGSGTRLTVV.

The chain employs TRBV7-8 and TRBJ2-7, with 10 bases that match TRBD1. The V gene end was trimmed by 7 bases and the J gene end by 2 bases; junction bases not matched to a gene: 8. Germline values: CDR1 SGHVS, CDR2 FQNEAQ. The CDR3 has 15 amino acids. The CDR3 coding sequence is TGTGCCAGCACCTACGGGACAGGGGCTACCTACGAGCAGTACTTC. Encoded protein: CASTYGTGATYEQYF.

CDR3 protein: CASSPDPLGGLIAFF. The CDR3 bases are TGCGCCAGCAGCCCGGACCCCTTGGGAGGACTGATAGCTTTCTTT. The rearrangement uses TRBV5-1 and TRBJ1-1; D uncertain. The CDR3 has 15 amino acids. The germline V gene encodes CDR1 SGHRS and CDR2 YFSETQ. V gave up 4 bases and J gave up 10 bases, with 23 bases separating them.